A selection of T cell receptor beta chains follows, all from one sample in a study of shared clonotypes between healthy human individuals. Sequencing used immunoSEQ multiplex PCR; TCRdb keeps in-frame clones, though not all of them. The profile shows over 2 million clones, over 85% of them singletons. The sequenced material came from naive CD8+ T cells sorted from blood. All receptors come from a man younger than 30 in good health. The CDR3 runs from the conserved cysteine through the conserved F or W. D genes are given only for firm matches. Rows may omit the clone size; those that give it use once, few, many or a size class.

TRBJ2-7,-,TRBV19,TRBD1,TGTGCCAGTAGTTATGAGGGGGCCCCATACGAGCAGTACTTC,CASSYEGAPYEQYF
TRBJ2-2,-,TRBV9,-,TGTGCCAGCAGCGCAGTGGGGGGTACCGGGGAGCTGTTTTTT,CASSAVGGTGELFF
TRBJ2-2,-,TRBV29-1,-,TGCAGCGTTGAAGATCGCGGGGAGCTGTTTTTT,CSVEDRGELFF
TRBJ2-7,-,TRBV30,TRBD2,TGTGCCTGGAGCCACCGGGGACTAGCCGTAGAAGAGCAGTACTTC,CAWSHRGLAVEEQYF
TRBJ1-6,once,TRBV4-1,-,TGCGCCAGCAGCCAAGTAGGGGCTCACTATAATTCACCCCTCCACTTT,CASSQVGAHYNSPLHF
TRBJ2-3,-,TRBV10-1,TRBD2,TGCGCCAGCAGTACCGGGACTAGCCCCCCAGATACGCAGTATTTT,CASSTGTSPPDTQYF
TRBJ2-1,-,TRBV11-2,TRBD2,TGTGCCAGCAGAGGGACTAGCGGGGTTAATGAGCAGTTCTTC,CASRGTSGVNEQFF
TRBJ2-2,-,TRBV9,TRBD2,TGTGCCAGCAGCGTTAGCGGGAGTTCCACCGGGGAGCTGTTTTTT,CASSVSGSSTGELFF
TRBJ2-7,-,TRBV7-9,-,TGTGCCAGCAGCTCTTTTGAGGGAGAAGGTTCCGAGCAGTACTTC,CASSSFEGEGSEQYF
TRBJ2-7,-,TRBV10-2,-,TGCGCCAGCAGTGAGTCCCTAACCTACGAGCAGTACTTC,CASSESLTYEQYF
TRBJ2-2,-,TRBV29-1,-,TGCAGCGCGATGACTGTTAACACCGGGGAGCTGTTTTTT,CSAMTVNTGELFF
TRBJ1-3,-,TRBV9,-,TGTGCCAGCAGCGTAGAGGGGTTCTCTGGAAACACCATATATTTT,CASSVEGFSGNTIYF
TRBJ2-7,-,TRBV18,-,TGTGCCAGCTCACCACAAGGGTCCAACTTCTACGAGCAGTACTTC,CASSPQGSNFYEQYF
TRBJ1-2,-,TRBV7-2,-,TGTGCCAGCAGCGGATACGGGACACCCCCTAACTATGGCTACACCTTC,CASSGYGTPPNYGYTF
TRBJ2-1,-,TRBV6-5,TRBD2,TGTGCCAGCAGTTACGGGGGGGAGGACAATGAGCAGTTCTTC,CASSYGGEDNEQFF